A single sample is the source of the 15 T cell receptor beta chains below, sequenced in a study of blood T cell repertoires in COVID-19. Only in-frame clones appear in the TCRdb table, and some are missing; sequencing was by immunoSEQ multiplex PCR. Of roughly 230,000 clones listed, around 82% are singletons. Sequences were obtained from peripheral blood. These receptors were obtained from a man between 35 and 55 years old with active or convalescent COVID-19.

The chain couples TRBV25-1 to TRBJ1-5; D possibly corresponds to TRBD1 (6 bases). V lost 2 bases and J lost 9, with 20 bases in between. Looked up from germline, CDR1 is MGHDK and CDR2 is SYGVNS. This CDR3 spans 16 amino acids. The CDR3, as DNA: TGTGCCAGCAGTGAAGAACGGGACACCCGGCCAAGGCCCCAGCATTTT. Its protein product is CASSEERDTRPRPQHF.

The chain is built from TRBV7-2 and TRBJ1-5; perhaps TRBD1 as D (6 bases). The CDR3 extends over 17 amino acids. Germline V gene sequence: CDR1 SGHTA, CDR2 FQGNSA. V was shortened by 2 bases and J by 3 bases, with 17 bases between the two germline ends. CDR3 residues: CASSLLVQPGVNQPQHF. DNA for the CDR3: TGTGCCAGCAGCTTATTAGTCCAGCCAGGGGTCAATCAGCCCCAGCATTTT.

This chain uses TRBV30 with TRBJ1-1; no definite D call. The CDR3 runs to 11 residues. Per germline, CDR1 GTSNPN and CDR2 SVGIG (reference sequence). V was trimmed by 5 bases and J by 1 base, leaving 5 bases between them. The CDR3 DNA reads TGTGCCTGGCTAGCGAACACTGAAGCTTTCTTT. Its translation: CAWLANTEAFF.

The rearrangement links TRBV3-1 (or the pseudogene TRBV3-2) to TRBJ1-4, with D perhaps TRBD1 (6 bases). Germline CDR1 is LGHDT and CDR2 is YNNKEL (reference sequence). This CDR3 is built from 14 residues. The V and J ends lost 5 bases and 4 bases respectively, with 11 bases between them. The CDR3 DNA follows: TGTGCCAGCAGCTACAGGGCGAGTAATGAAAAACTGTTTTTT. Its translation: CASSYRASNEKLFF.

The V and J genes are TRBV23-1 and TRBJ2-7; TRBD1 aligns across 7 bases. TRBV23-1 belongs to the ORF category, with a function that is uncertain. The V and J ends lost 7 bases and 4 bases, in that order; junction bases with no gene match: 13. The length of the CDR3 is 15 residues. The CDR3 reads CASKETGVAYYEQYF. The CDR3 bases are TGCGCCAGCAAAGAAACAGGGGTCGCTTATTACGAGCAGTACTTC.

This rearrangement joins TRBV3-1 (or the pseudogene TRBV3-2) to TRBJ1-5; D remains unclear. Trimming took 0 bases from V and 3 from J, leaving 3 bases between them. This CDR3 is 13 amino acids long. CDR1 and CDR2 (germline): LGHDT, YNNKEL (reference sequence). The CDR3 region has the DNA TGTGCCAGCAGCCAAGATATCAATCAGCCCCAGCATTTT. Its translation is CASSQDINQPQHF.

The V and J genes are TRBV5-1 and TRBJ1-1, with TRBD1 as a possible D gene (6 bases). Germline V gives CDR1 SGHRS, CDR2 YFSETQ. The length of the CDR3 is 14 residues. Trimming removed 3 bases from V and 3 bases from J, with 12 bases in between. CDR3 sequence reads: CASSSGQPDTEAFF. As DNA, the CDR3 is TGCGCCAGCAGCTCGGGACAACCAGACACTGAAGCTTTCTTT.

This clone occurred a few times. The chain carries TRBV6-5 and TRBJ2-1; 9 bases fit TRBD2. The CDR3 totals 16 residues. Germline V gene lookup returns CDR1 MNHEY and CDR2 SVGAGI. Trimming cost V 0 bases and J 4 bases; bases outside gene matches: 4. The CDR3 is CASSYSASGKYNEQFF. The CDR3, as DNA: TGTGCCAGCAGTTACTCGGCTAGCGGGAAATACAATGAGCAGTTCTTC.

The V and J genes are TRBV4-3 and TRBJ1-6, with D perhaps matching TRBD1 (6 bases). CDR3 length equals 15 residues. Per the germline V gene, CDR1 is LGHNA and CDR2 is YSLEER. V lost 0 bases and J lost 7, with 10 bases in between. The CDR3 DNA is TGCGCCAGCAGCCAAGAAGGGGGGGTGAATTCACCCCTCCACTTT. This codes for CASSQEGGVNSPLHF.

The chain couples TRBV24-1 to TRBJ2-3; TRBD2 might be the D (6 bases). CDR1 KGHDR and CDR2 SFDVKD come from the germline V gene. This CDR3 has 17 amino acids. The V gene lost 0 bases and the J gene lost 3 bases, with 15 bases spanning the gap. CDR3: CATSDLRWQEGTDTQYF. The CDR3, as DNA: TGTGCCACCAGTGATTTGCGTTGGCAGGAGGGAACAGATACGCAGTATTTT.

The chain uses TRBV27 and TRBJ2-7; TRBD2 aligns across 12 bases. Germline trimming cut 0 bases from V and 3 bases from J; bases unmatched to any gene: 9. This CDR3 has 18 residues. Germline V gene sequence: CDR1 MNHEY, CDR2 SMNVEV (reference sequence). The CDR3 region is CASSLSVLAGGPYYEQYF. The CDR3 nucleotides are TGTGCCAGCAGTTTATCAGTCCTAGCGGGGGGGCCCTACTACGAGCAGTACTTC.

This clone was seen once. The chain is built from TRBV20-1 and TRBJ2-3; 8 bases line up with TRBD2. Unmatched junction bases numbered 7, after V lost 3 bases and J lost 5 bases. CDR1 and CDR2 (germline): DFQATT, SNEGSKA (reference sequence). The CDR3 has 14 amino acids. The CDR3 DNA reads as TGCAGTGCTAGTCGATTGACTAGCGAAGATACGCAGTATTTT. It yields the protein CSASRLTSEDTQYF.

The rearrangement joins TRBV7-2 to TRBJ1-5; D call uncertain. CDR1 is SGHTA and CDR2 is FQGNSA in the germline V gene. This CDR3 spans 15 amino acids. V lost 3 bases and J lost 7, with 16 bases in between. The DNA for the CDR3 is TGTGCCAGCAGCTTTGAATATGGGAGCGGACAGCCCCAGCATTTT. Translation: CASSFEYGSGQPQHF.

The gene calls are TRBV15 and TRBJ1-1, with 9 bases fitting TRBD1. Germline V gene lookup returns CDR1 LNHNV and CDR2 YYDKDF (reference sequence). V lost 5 bases, J lost 2 bases, and 9 bases stayed unmatched. The CDR3 runs to 16 residues. CDR3 DNA: TGTGCCACCAGCCCCCGTCCGGGACAGGGAAACACTGAAGCTTTCTTT. Translating gives CATSPRPGQGNTEAFF.

The chain is built from TRBV30 and TRBJ2-5; D uncertain. Germline CDR1 GTSNPN, CDR2 SVGIG (reference sequence). Trimming pared 2 bases from V and 5 bases from J, leaving 21 bases between. The length of the CDR3 is 16 residues. CDR3 protein: CAWSPRVRTFRETQYF. In DNA, the CDR3 is TGTGCCTGGAGTCCTCGAGTGCGTACCTTTCGGGAGACCCAGTACTTC.